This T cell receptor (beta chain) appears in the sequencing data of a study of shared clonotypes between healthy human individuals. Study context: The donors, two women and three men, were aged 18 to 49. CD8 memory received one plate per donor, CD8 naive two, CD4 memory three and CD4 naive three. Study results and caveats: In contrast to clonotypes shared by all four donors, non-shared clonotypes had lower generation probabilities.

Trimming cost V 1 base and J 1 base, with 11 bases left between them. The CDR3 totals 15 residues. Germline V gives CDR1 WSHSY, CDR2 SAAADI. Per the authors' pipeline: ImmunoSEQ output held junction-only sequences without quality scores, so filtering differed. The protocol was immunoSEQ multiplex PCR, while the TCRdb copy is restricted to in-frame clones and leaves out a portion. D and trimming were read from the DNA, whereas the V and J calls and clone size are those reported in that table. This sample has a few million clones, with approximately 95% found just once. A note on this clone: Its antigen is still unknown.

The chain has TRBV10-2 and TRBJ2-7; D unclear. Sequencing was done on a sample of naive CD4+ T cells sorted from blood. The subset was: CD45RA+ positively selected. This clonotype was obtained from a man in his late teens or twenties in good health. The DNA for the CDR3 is TGCGCCAGCAGTGAGTATAACGACGGATCCTACGAGCAGTACTTC. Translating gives CASSEYNDGSYEQYF.